These T cell receptor beta chains were read from a single sample in a study of PD-1 blockade in classical Hodgkin lymphoma. The table came from immunoSEQ multiplex PCR; TCRdb's copy has only in-frame clones and leaves some out. The repertoire includes about 110,000 clones, roughly nine tenths of them detected once, and about 20% sits in the top ten. The sample here was peripheral blood mononuclear cells (PBMCs), taken before the second cycle of nivolumab. All receptors derive from a human donor with classical Hodgkin lymphoma. Each CDR3 is given with its conserved first and last residue.

j_call v_call cdr3_aa
TRBJ2-4 TRBV28 CASSPPGIAKNIQYF
TRBJ1-2 TRBV28 CASSLSAGTVIYGYTF
TRBJ2-7 TRBV5-6 CASSSLYEQYF
TRBJ2-1 TRBV25-1 CASVDNEQFF
TRBJ1-2 TRBV6-1 CASSYSGGVGPF
TRBJ1-2 TRBV19 CASSTAGTSYGYTF
TRBJ1-5 TRBV28 CASSLKQPYSNQPQHF
TRBJ2-1 TRBV19 CASSPGTGSYNEQFF
TRBJ2-2 TRBV19 CASTRAGVDTGELFF
TRBJ2-5 TRBV2 CASRAQETQYF
TRBJ2-5 TRBV19 CASSPRTSGQETQYF
TRBJ1-2 TRBV19 CASSRQGTYGYTF
TRBJ2-7 TRBV18 CASSGATTYEQYF
TRBJ2-7 TRBV30 CAWSDLSRYEQYF
TRBJ2-5 TRBV12-2 CASRLDPSETQYF
TRBJ1-1 TRBV13 CASSLGVVYMNTEAFF
TRBJ2-2 TRBV27 CASSYQPSGGELFF
TRBJ2-5 TRBV15 CATSRVGETQYF
TRBJ2-1 TRBV7-9 CALWGAGYNEQFF
TRBJ1-1 TRBV27 CASSWGTGLSPTNTEAFF
TRBJ1-2 TRBV2 CASSESRQGAGGYTF
TRBJ1-2 TRBV2 CASSVRVGYTF
TRBJ2-1 TRBV7-2 CASSSMGQGTNEQFF
TRBJ2-5 TRBV4-2 CASSRGTATEETQYF
TRBJ1-1 TRBV29-1 CSVGQGTVGFF
TRBJ2-1 TRBV2 CASIGASQYNEQFF
TRBJ2-7 TRBV5-1 CASSFLGQGSYEQYF
TRBJ1-2 TRBV30 CAWSVSPTYGYTF
TRBJ1-1 TRBV6-5 CASSYAGPLETEAFF
TRBJ2-7 TRBV7-9 CASSPIGGSSDEQYF
TRBJ2-3 TRBV5-1 CASSLTPGRRGPSTDTQYF
TRBJ2-1 TRBV18 CASSPLSPYNEQFF
TRBJ2-1 TRBV7-9 CASSLGTPRGEQFF
TRBJ2-7 TRBV30 CAWKGESYEQYF
TRBJ2-7 TRBV4-1 CASSQGTGPTYEQYF
TRBJ2-7 TRBV6-1 CASRAGQGYEQYF
TRBJ1-5 TRBV5-5 CASSPFSGVINQPQHF
TRBJ2-7 TRBV7-6 CASSLASGTNYEQYF
TRBJ2-1 TRBV7-9 CASSLGPALEQFF
TRBJ2-7 TRBV5-1 CASSLWTGGEQYF
TRBJ1-1 TRBV29-1 CSVVSGGNTEAFF
TRBJ2-4 TRBV19 CASSDTDGNIQYF
TRBJ2-7 TRBV7-9 CASSPPSTSGREQYF
TRBJ2-1 TRBV6-1 CASSEGAGYNEQFF
TRBJ2-1 TRBV4-1 CASSPLGGRMDEQFF
TRBJ2-7 TRBV7-9 CASSGLAGPSEQYF
TRBJ1-2 TRBV7-9 CASSSGPLSVYGYTF
TRBJ2-1 TRBV6-4 CASSSGGDNEQFF
TRBJ2-1 TRBV27 CASSLGVSNEQFF